This T cell receptor beta chain was observed in a study of HIV-infected patients and healthy controls. Using its own MiXCR run on the 5' RACE reads, TCRdb lists one record per CDR3 protein. The sample yields about 17,000 distinct CDR3 sequences, about a sixth seen once. V was trimmed by 5 bases and J by 4 bases, leaving 21 bases between them. From germline, CDR1 is SEHNR and CDR2 FQNEAQ (reference sequence). The CDR3 extends over 16 amino acids. This chain connects TRBV7-9 to TRBJ2-7; D is possibly TRBD1 or TRBD2 (5 bases each). The material sequenced was CD8+ T cells from blood. This clonotype was sampled from a human donor in good health. CDR3 sequence (DNA): TGTGCCAGCAGCCTACCCCCCGGGACGGACACATACGAGCAGTACTTC. Its translation: CASSLPPGTDTYEQYF.